The 25 T cell receptor beta chains below come from one sample, sequenced in a study of CD8+ T cells in alopecia areata. cDNA serving as the sequencing template came from extracted, reverse transcribed RNA. Using immunoSEQ multiplex PCR, the repertoire was profiled, and TCRdb retains in-frame clones only, with some absent. The data contain about 190,000 clones, roughly three fifths of them singletons. Treatment noted: oral pan-JAK inhibitor, 5-10 mg twice daily. The sequencing here drew on CD4+ T cells sorted from blood, taken at week 4, from a patient treated with tofacitinib. These receptors all come from a human donor with alopecia areata.

This clone was counted between two and nine times. The chain has TRBV7-9 and TRBJ1-4; D is uncertain. The CDR3 totals 13 residues. Trimming pared 5 bases from V and 7 bases from J, leaving 11 bases between. Germline V CDR1 and CDR2: SEHNR, FQNEAQ (reference sequence). The CDR3 spells CASSPHLSEKLFF. CDR3 bases: TGTGCCAGCAGCCCTCACCTCTCTGAAAAACTGTTTTTT.

The chain joins TRBV15 to TRBJ2-3, with D maybe TRBD1 (5 bases). CDR1 and CDR2 from the germline V gene are LNHNV and YYDKDF (reference sequence). CDR3 length equals 14 residues. Deletions cut 1 base from V and 2 bases from J, with 7 bases between. CDR3 nucleotides: TGTGCCACCAGCAGAGGACAGAACACAGATACGCAGTATTTT. Amino acid sequence: CATSRGQNTDTQYF.

This sequence joins TRBV29-1 and TRBJ1-5, with a possible D match to TRBD1 (6 bases). Trimming removed 4 bases from V and 6 bases from J, with 16 bases in between. Germline V CDR1 and CDR2: SQVTM, ANQGSEA. CDR3 length equals 14 residues. This chain's CDR3 is CSVVDSGVGQPQHF. Here the CDR3 DNA reads TGCAGCGTTGTCGATTCAGGGGTCGGTCAGCCCCAGCATTTT.

V and J are TRBV25-1 and TRBJ1-2; tentative D call: TRBD1 (5 bases). This CDR3 contains 15 residues. The ends were cut back, 3 bases at V and 4 bases at J, with 15 bases in the middle. The germline V gene encodes CDR1 MGHDK and CDR2 SYGVNS. The CDR3 DNA reads TGTGCCAGCAGTGAGCCGGCGGGGACGGTCTATGGCTACACCTTC. This encodes CASSEPAGTVYGYTF.

The V gene is TRBV15, the J gene TRBJ2-3; TRBD1 aligns across 8 bases. The CDR3 runs to 17 residues. CDR1 is LNHNV, CDR2 YYDKDF, per germline (reference sequence). The J segment lost 2 bases and the V segment lost 0 bases, leaving 7 bases of the junction unmatched. CDR3 nucleotide sequence: TGTGCCACCAGCAGAGATTCAACAGGGGGGATCACAGATACGCAGTATTTT. Amino acid sequence: CATSRDSTGGITDTQYF.

The rearrangement joins TRBV6-5 to TRBJ1-5; D remains ambiguous. The germline V and J ends were trimmed by 6 bases and 0 bases, with 9 bases remaining between them. Germline CDR1 and CDR2: MNHEY and SVGAGI. The CDR3 spans 14 residues. CDR3 in amino acids: CASRGLGSNQPQHF. The CDR3 DNA is TGTGCCAGCAGAGGACTTGGTAGCAATCAGCCCCAGCATTTT.

V is TRBV6-6 and J is TRBJ2-6; D is undetermined. The germline CDR1 and CDR2 sequences are MNHNY and SVGAGI (reference sequence). With 10 bases removed from V and 0 bases from J, the gap between germline ends came to 7 bases. The CDR3 contains 13 residues. CDR3 sequence: CAIHSSGANVLTF. The CDR3 DNA follows: TGTGCCATACACAGCTCTGGGGCCAACGTCCTGACTTTC.

A remark on this clone: This may arise from a read error, as a much more abundant clone is one base away. The gene calls are TRBV6-1 and TRBJ2-3; D call uncertain. Germline V gives CDR1 MNHNS, CDR2 SASEGT. The V end was cut by 3 bases, the J end by 2 bases, with 0 bases between. This CDR3 is 11 amino acids long. The CDR3 loop is CASSDTDTQYF. As DNA, the CDR3 is TGTGCCAGCAGTGACACAGATACGCAGTATTTT.

This clone showed up just once. The chain carries TRBV4-3 and TRBJ2-7, with TRBD2 identical over 7 bases. Trimming cost V 5 bases and J 2 bases; bases outside gene matches: 9. The CDR3 is made up of 15 amino acids. Germline CDR1 reads LGHNA; CDR2 reads YSLEER. Here the CDR3 reads CASSLRDYPAYEQYF. DNA for the CDR3: TGCGCCAGCAGCTTAAGGGACTATCCAGCCTACGAGCAGTACTTC.

This chain links TRBV19 with TRBJ1-5; no definite D call. Trimming stripped 5 bases from V and 5 bases from J, with 13 bases between. The CDR3 consists of 14 residues. From germline, CDR1 is LNHDA and CDR2 SQIVND (reference sequence). CDR3 protein: CASSSGPTYQPQHF. For the CDR3, the DNA is TGTGCCAGTAGTTCCGGACCGACTTATCAGCCCCAGCATTTT.

The chain recombines TRBV18 with TRBJ2-1; TRBD2 agrees at 7 bases. The V gene end was trimmed by 2 bases and the J gene end by 8 bases; junction bases not matched to a gene: 3. Germline V CDR1 and CDR2: KGHSH, LQKENI. This CDR3 comprises 13 residues. The CDR3 spells CASSPETSDEQFF. DNA for the CDR3: TGTGCCAGCTCACCAGAAACTAGCGATGAGCAGTTCTTC.

This chain links TRBV7-7 with TRBJ2-5, with 12 positions matching TRBD2. The CDR3 is 14 amino acids. Trimming cost V 3 bases and J 5 bases; bases outside gene matches: 1. CDR1 is SSHAT, CDR2 FNYEAQ, per germline (reference sequence). The CDR3 spells CASSFGLAGETQYF. In nucleotides, the CDR3 is TGTGCCAGCAGCTTCGGACTAGCGGGGGAGACCCAGTACTTC.

The chain joins TRBV4-1 to TRBJ1-5, with 7 nucleotides matching TRBD1. Germline values: CDR1 MGHRA, CDR2 YSYEKL. CDR3 length: 16 amino acids. Trimming took 0 bases from V and 6 from J; bases not matched to a gene: 8. The CDR3 region is CASSQDRQGIGQPQHF. CDR3 DNA: TGCGCCAGCAGCCAAGATAGACAGGGTATCGGTCAGCCCCAGCATTTT.

J is TRBJ2-2 and V is TRBV29-1, with D maybe TRBD2 (6 bases). The CDR3 length is 16 residues. CDR1 is SQVTM, CDR2 ANQGSEA, per germline. V was clipped by 0 bases and J by 6 bases, with 17 bases between them. The CDR3 reads CSVEEQRTLAAGELFF. As DNA, the CDR3 is TGCAGCGTTGAAGAACAACGGACACTAGCCGCCGGGGAGCTGTTTTTT.

This clone was counted only a few times. V is TRBV2 and J is TRBJ2-3; 8 bases are a match to TRBD2. CDR3 length: 14 amino acids. Trimming took 6 bases from V and 3 from J; bases not matched to a gene: 5. CDR1 and CDR2 (germline): SNHLY, FYNNEI. The CDR3 nucleotides read TGTGCCAGCAGAAGAGCGGGAGAGACAGATACGCAGTATTTT. Protein: CASRRAGETDTQYF.

This clone was counted a few times. The V call is TRBV29-1, the J call TRBJ2-7, with D uncertain. With 4 bases removed from V and 0 bases from J, the gap between germline ends came to 4 bases. The germline V gene has CDR1 SQVTM and CDR2 ANQGSEA. There are 11 residues in the CDR3. The CDR3 spells CSVALSYEQYF. CDR3 bases: TGCAGCGTTGCACTCTCCTACGAGCAGTACTTC.

This clone turned up a few times. V is TRBV6-5 and J is TRBJ2-1; D may be TRBD2 (5 bases). This CDR3 is built from 12 residues. The germline CDR1 and CDR2 sequences are MNHEY and SVGAGI. Trimming pared 7 bases from V and 10 bases from J, leaving 14 bases between. The CDR3 loop reads CASKSTGGEQFF. Written as DNA, the CDR3 is TGTGCCAGCAAAAGTACGGGCGGGGAGCAGTTCTTC.

The chain combines TRBV27 with TRBJ2-7; no clear D gene. The V gene's germline CDR1 is MNHEY and CDR2 SMNVEV (reference sequence). V lost 3 bases, J lost 2 bases, and 11 bases lay in between. The CDR3 is made up of 14 amino acids. The CDR3 DNA reads TGTGCCAGCAGTTTCGGGCGGTATCCCTACGAGCAGTACTTC. Residues: CASSFGRYPYEQYF.

The chain joins TRBV19 to TRBJ2-5, with D perhaps TRBD1 (7 bases). CDR1 and CDR2 from the germline V gene are LNHDA and SQIVND (reference sequence). V lost 4 bases to trimming and J lost 2 bases, with 11 bases between them. The CDR3 runs 14 residues. CDR3 in amino acids: CASSTAGGQETQYF. The CDR3 DNA reads as TGTGCCAGTAGTACTGCAGGGGGGCAAGAGACCCAGTACTTC. Complete variable domain (other parts from reference TRBV19 and TRBJ2-5): DGGITQSPKYLFRKEGQNVTLSCEQNLNHDAMYWYRQDPGQGLRLIYYSQIVNDFQKGDIAEGYSVSREKKESFPLTVTSAQKNPTAFYLCASSTAGGQETQYFGPGTRLLVL.

The genes are TRBV25-1 and TRBJ1-4, with 7 positions matching TRBD1. Germline CDR1 reads MGHDK; CDR2 reads SYGVNS. V lost 7 bases, J lost 8 bases, and 7 bases stayed unmatched. CDR3 size: 13 residues. DNA of the CDR3: TGTGCCAGCACCAGGGGGAATGGGGAAAAACTGTTTTTT. Its protein is CASTRGNGEKLFF.

This chain joins TRBV28 and TRBJ2-1; D gene uncertain. The CDR3 extends over 12 amino acids. CDR1 is MDHEN and CDR2 is SYDVKM in the germline V gene. The V gene lost 4 bases and the J gene lost 10 bases, with 11 bases spanning the gap. The CDR3 sequence: CASSSGPMEQFF. CDR3 in DNA: TGTGCCAGCAGTTCCGGACCAATGGAGCAGTTCTTC.

This clone is medium-sized within its sample. Other nucleotide sequences in the sample specify the same CDR3. The rearrangement joins TRBV9 to TRBJ2-7; D is unclear. CDR3 length: 13 residues. Germline V gene data show CDR1 as SGDLS and CDR2 as YYNGEE. V was clipped by 0 bases and J by 7 bases, with 11 bases between them. CDR3 coding DNA: TGTGCCAGCAGCGTAGTATACTACGGGGAGCAGTACTTC. As protein: CASSVVYYGEQYF.

J is TRBJ1-4 and V is TRBV7-9; tentative D call: TRBD1 (5 bases). The CDR3 runs to 12 residues. Germline V gives CDR1 SEHNR, CDR2 FQNEAQ (reference sequence). The V end lost 4 bases, the J end lost 7 bases, and 7 bases lay between the germline ends. CDR3 sequence: CASSSTVEKLFF. CDR3 sequence (DNA): TGTGCCAGCAGCTCGACAGTTGAAAAACTGTTTTTT.

The table lists this clone with a few counts. This chain joins TRBV29-1 and TRBJ1-2; perhaps TRBD1 as D (6 bases). The germline V gene has CDR1 SQVTM and CDR2 ANQGSEA. This CDR3 spans 16 amino acids. Trimming took 1 base from V and 4 from J, leaving 19 bases between them. The CDR3: CSVEVWGEQGTYGYTF. CDR3 coding DNA: TGCAGCGTTGAAGTGTGGGGCGAACAGGGAACCTATGGCTACACCTTC.

CDR3 region: CASRDRNYGYTF. CDR3 DNA: TGTGCCAGCCGGGACAGAAACTATGGCTACACCTTC. The chain joins TRBV7-9 to TRBJ1-2; 7 nucleotides align to TRBD1. CDR1 is SEHNR and CDR2 is FQNEAQ in the germline V gene (reference sequence). V lost 8 bases and J lost 2; bases outside the gene matches: 2. The CDR3 is 12 residues long.